Listed below are T cell receptor beta chains from one sample, sequenced in a study of pediatric ulcerative colitis. Measured with immunoSEQ multiplex PCR; TCRdb has only the in-frame clones, and not every one. The data show about 5,800 clones, over 85% seen once. Sequenced sample: blood. These receptors were obtained from a girl aged 5 to 17 who was a control in a study of pediatric ulcerative colitis. CDR3s include the opening cysteine and the closing phenylalanine or tryptophan.

CASSLAKSGSSKNIQYF	TRBV5-8	TRBJ2-4
CASSSMYEQYF	TRBV6-1	TRBJ2-7
CASRGQSGELFF	TRBV25-1	TRBJ2-2
CASSSDRQYQETQYF	TRBV7-8	TRBJ2-5
CASSLYSTSGSNEQFF	TRBV28	TRBJ2-1
CASSNGSGGIYEQYF	TRBV5-1	TRBJ2-7
CASNYADRGGEQYF	TRBV6-5	TRBJ2-7
CASSFSNTEAFF	TRBV5-8	TRBJ1-1
CASSRNGQAPSYEQYF	TRBV7-4	TRBJ2-7
CAIRKAASNTEAFF	TRBV10-3	TRBJ1-1
CASSLNQGLDTEAFF	TRBV7-3	TRBJ1-1
CASSSQPGTGGADTQYF	TRBV11-2	TRBJ2-3
CASKPTPLNTEAFF	TRBV5-1	TRBJ1-1
CASSYGGPLGSNQPQHF	TRBV28	TRBJ1-5
CASSISRAGNTIYF	TRBV19	TRBJ1-3
CASSQDSGGPSSYEQYF	TRBV4-3	TRBJ2-7
CASSRQTQYF	TRBV7-9	TRBJ2-5
CAWSRGGNEKLFF	TRBV30	TRBJ1-4
CASSPSVSGITGELFF	TRBV18	TRBJ2-2
CASSIKGSGGQYF	TRBV2	TRBJ2-5
CASSPVSQTRTTAQYF	TRBV28	TRBJ2-5
CASDRSNTGELFF	TRBV18	TRBJ2-2
CASSLGGGPNPQFF	TRBV13	TRBJ2-1